This TCR beta chain was captured in a study of blood T cell repertoires in COVID-19. Trimming removed 0 bases from V and 10 bases from J; junction bases left unmatched: 15. The CDR3 sequence is 18 residues long. Germline V gene lookup returns CDR1 MDHEN and CDR2 SYDVKM. The data were produced by immunoSEQ multiplex PCR, yet TCRdb's version contains in-frame clones alone and is incomplete. This table holds about 260,000 clones, 83% found once. Sequences were obtained from peripheral blood. The sequence came from a woman in her forties or fifties who had recovered from COVID-19. The chain uses TRBV28 and TRBJ1-6, with 7 bases fitting TRBD1. CDR3 sequence reads: CASSLWGGGGQSRSPLHF. The CDR3 bases are TGTGCCAGCAGTTTATGGGGCGGAGGGGGACAGTCGCGATCACCCCTCCACTTT.